The clone carrying this T cell receptor (beta chain) was found a few times. CDR3 size: 14 residues. The trim removed 3 bases at V and 4 bases at J, leaving 3 bases unmatched. The V gene's germline CDR1 is ENHRY and CDR2 SYGVKD. The sample is drawn from a study of blood T cell repertoires in COVID-19. Study at large: The analysed material was cDNA or gDNA that came from T cells, B-cell-depleted T cells, or PBMCs.

The data were produced by immunoSEQ multiplex PCR, yet TCRdb's version contains in-frame clones alone and is incomplete. The sample contains under 450,000 clones, 75% to 90% of which appear only once. The TCR sequence derives from an older woman with COVID-19, enrolled during active disease. The chain links TRBV10-3 to TRBJ1-2, with 9 positions matching TRBD1. Sequenced material: peripheral blood. The CDR3 sequence: CAISDVGQGYGYTF. The CDR3 DNA follows: TGTGCCATCAGTGATGTGGGACAGGGCTATGGCTACACCTTC.